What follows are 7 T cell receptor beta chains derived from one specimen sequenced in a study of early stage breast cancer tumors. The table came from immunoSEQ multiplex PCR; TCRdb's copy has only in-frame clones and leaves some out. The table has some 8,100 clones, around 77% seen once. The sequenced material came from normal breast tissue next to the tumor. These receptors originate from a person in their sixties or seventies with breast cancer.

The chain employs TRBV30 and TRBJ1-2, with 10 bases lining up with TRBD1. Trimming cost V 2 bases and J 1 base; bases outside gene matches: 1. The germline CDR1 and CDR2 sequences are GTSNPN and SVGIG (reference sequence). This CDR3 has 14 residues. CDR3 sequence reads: CAWSRDRGNYGYTF. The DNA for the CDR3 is TGTGCCTGGAGTCGGGACAGGGGTAACTATGGCTACACCTTC.

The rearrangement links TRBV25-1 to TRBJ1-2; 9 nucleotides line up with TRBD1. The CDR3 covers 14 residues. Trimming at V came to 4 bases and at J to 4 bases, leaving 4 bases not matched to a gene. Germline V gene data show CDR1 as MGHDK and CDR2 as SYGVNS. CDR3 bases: TGTGCCAGCAGTGCCATGACAGGGGGCTATGGCTACACCTTC. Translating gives CASSAMTGGYGYTF.

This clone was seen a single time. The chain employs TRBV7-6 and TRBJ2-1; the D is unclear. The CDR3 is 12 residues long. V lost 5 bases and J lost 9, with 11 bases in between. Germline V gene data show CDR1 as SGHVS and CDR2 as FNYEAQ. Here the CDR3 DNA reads TGTGCCAGCAGCCCCTCAACGACTGAGCAGTTCTTC. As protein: CASSPSTTEQFF.

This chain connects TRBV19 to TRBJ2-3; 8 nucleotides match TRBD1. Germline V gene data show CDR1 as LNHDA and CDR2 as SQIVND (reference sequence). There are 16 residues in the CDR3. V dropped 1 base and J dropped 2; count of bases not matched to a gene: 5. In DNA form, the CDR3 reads TGTGCCAGTAGTATAGTGGCCAGGGGGCACACAGATACGCAGTATTTT. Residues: CASSIVARGHTDTQYF.

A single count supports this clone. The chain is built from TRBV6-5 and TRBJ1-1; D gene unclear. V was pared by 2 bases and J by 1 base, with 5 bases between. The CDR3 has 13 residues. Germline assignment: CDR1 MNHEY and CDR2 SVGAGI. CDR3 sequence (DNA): TGTGCCAGCAGTTACGGGAGGAACACTGAAGCTTTCTTT. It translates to CASSYGRNTEAFF.

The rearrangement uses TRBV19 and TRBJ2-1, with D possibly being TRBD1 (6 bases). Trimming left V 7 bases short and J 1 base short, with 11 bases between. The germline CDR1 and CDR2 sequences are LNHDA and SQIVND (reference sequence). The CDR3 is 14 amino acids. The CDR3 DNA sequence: TGTGCCAGTATGCAGGGGCCTTCCTACAATGAGCAGTTCTTC. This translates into CASMQGPSYNEQFF. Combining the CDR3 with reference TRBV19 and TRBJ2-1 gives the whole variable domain DGGITQSPKYLFRKEGQNVTLSCEQNLNHDAMYWYRQDPGQGLRLIYYSQIVNDFQKGDIAEGYSVSREKKESFPLTVTSAQKNPTAFYLCASMQGPSYNEQFFGPGTRLTVL.

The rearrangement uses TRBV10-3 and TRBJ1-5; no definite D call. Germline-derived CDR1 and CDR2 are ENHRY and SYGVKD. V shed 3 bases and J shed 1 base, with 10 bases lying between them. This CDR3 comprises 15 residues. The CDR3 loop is CAISETGGSNQPQHF. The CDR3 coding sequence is TGTGCCATCAGTGAAACGGGAGGAAGCAATCAGCCCCAGCATTTT.